The T cell receptor (beta chain) described here comes from a study of neurological immune-mediated disorders (dated by TCRdb to between 2018 and 2021). General notes on the study: Among the roughly 34 multiple sclerosis patients, relapsing-remitting MS was present in around 31 and secondary progressive MS was present in 3. The roughly 110 TCR-beta libraries included longitudinal samples, technical triplicates and paired sorted CD4+ and CD8+ T-cell subsets alongside PBMC samples. Of the 68 subjects in the cohort, around 14 were HAM/TSP patients, roughly 34 were multiple sclerosis patients, and around 20 were healthy controls. The study compared peripheral blood TCR-beta repertoires of HTLV-I-associated myelopathy (HAM/TSP) patients, multiple sclerosis patients and healthy controls using UMI-based sequencing.

To synthesize cDNA, template-switch 5'RACE was performed with a primer carrying a 10-nucleotide random unique molecular identifier so that each TCR transcript was tagged. Each sequencing run produced over 160 million TCR-beta sequences covering 15-18 subjects. The RNeasy kit was used to extract total RNA. The KAPA Real-time Library Amplification kit was used to amplify TCR-beta VDJ regions with primers for the TCR constant region and the 5'RACE anchor. A first PCR added sample indexes and Illumina adaptors, after which a second PCR increased the library yield. The roughly 650 bp TCR product was size-selected on a 2% E-gel SizeSelection system after Ampure bead purification. Before pooling, library quality was assessed on a Bioanalyzer, concentration was determined with Qubit, and library quantification was performed with the Kapa Library Quantification kit. Paired-end 2 x 150 bp sequencing of the libraries was performed on an Illumina HiSeq 2500. To increase sequence diversity, about 23-32% phiX was spiked into each library pool. The study's processing was this. Quality-filtered reads were processed with the UMI-based MiGEC pipeline, and over 85% of raw TCR sequences were removed by the MiGEC pipeline during error correction. VDJ genes were aligned to IMGT germline references, and clonotypes were defined by unique CDR3 amino acid sequence plus V-J genes. VDJtools evaluated clonal expansion, Shannon diversity and CDR3 relatedness (CalcPairwiseDistances, ClusterSamples); CLCbio workbench built phylogenetic trees. Clones with at least 8 unique UMIs were defined as expanded, with this threshold being based on coefficient-of-variation modelling across technical triplicates. TCRdb redid the processing of the public reads, applying fastp at Q25 and MiXCR, and retained in-frame beta chains. Entries are consolidated by CDR3 protein sequence, retaining the most common genes and DNA. The V and J calls shown here were made by TCRdb, not taken from the authors' results. This sample holds roughly 45,000 distinct CDR3 sequences; approximately 3% were observed only once. The ten largest clonotypes hold more than 13% of the sample.

Libraries from unsorted PBMCs were made from 2 million PBMCs kept in RNAlater at -80 degrees C until RNA extraction. The multiple sclerosis patients were enrolled in a US clinical protocol that used magnetic resonance imaging to evaluate disease progression. Peripheral blood was subjected to Ficoll-Hypaque density gradient centrifugation to isolate PBMCs, which were then cryopreserved in liquid nitrogen. This clonotype was counted many times. Its antigen remains unidentified. The record has no base qualities; no much larger clone is one base away. The germline V gene gives CDR1 as SGHRS and CDR2 as YFSETQ. Unmatched junction bases come to 2, with V trimmed by 2 bases and J by 3 bases. Including the terminal cysteine and phenylalanine, the CDR3 comprises 15 residues. Of all the DNA, just the CDR3 is kept, 45 bases in frame from base 1. What the study reported, not specific to this receptor: The MS cluster was not associated with any clinical or MRI features, and the authors stated that larger cohorts are needed. TCR clonal expansion was highest in HAM/TSP patients and lowest in MS patients, with MS patients falling below even healthy controls. No identical CDR3 amino acid sequences were found to be shared among expanded clones across subjects, suggesting that TCR-beta repertoires were private in all groups. Phylogenetic analysis grouped repertoires from 18 of 34 MS patients into a cluster of related CDR3 sequences, suggesting a possible repertoire-level signature.

The sample was PBMCs. This TCR derives from a woman between 45 and 60 years old with multiple sclerosis. The rearrangement joined TRBV5-1 to TRBJ2-3, with 11 bases in between that match TRBD1. The DNA sequence is TGCGCCAGCAGCTTTGGGACAGGGGGTACAGATACGCAGTATTTT. This codes for CASSFGTGGTDTQYF.